The 27 T cell receptor beta chains presented below share a single source sample, sequenced in a study of CD8+CD57+ T cells in acquired aplastic anemia. TCR beta VDJ combinations and CDR3 sequences were profiled from genomic DNA. TCRdb reprocessed the reads with MiXCR, giving one entry per CDR3 protein. The profile shows hundreds of thousands of distinct CDR3 sequences, 55% to 70% of them singletons. Sequencing used sorted CD4+, CD8+, or CD8+CD57+ T cells (not recorded which) from PBMCs. The receptors shown here come from a human donor in good health, serving as a control.

In the case of this clonotype: The junction does not match germline at one end; this may be a read error. This chain joins TRBV5-1 and TRBJ1-2; 9 nucleotides line up with TRBD1. Germline CDR1 and CDR2: SGHRS and YFSETQ. The CDR3 has 14 amino acids. The CDR3: CASRDRVGGYGYTF. Written as DNA, the CDR3 is TGTGCCAGCAGGGACAGGGTAGGGGGGTATGGCTACACCTTC.

Details on this clonotype: This CDR3 is missing its conserved last phenylalanine or tryptophan, likely due to a read error. No DNA is shown, since the ends of the CDR3 on it are uncertain; the CDR3 is the one TCRdb lists. V usage is TRBV2 and J usage is TRBJ2-1; no DNA check was done on the table's D call, TRBD2. The CDR3 contains 14 residues when both ends are counted. Germline values: CDR1 SNHLY, CDR2 FYNNEI. The CDR3 reads CASRPTSKEKEHGS.

The chain employs TRBV7-2 and TRBJ1-5; unclear D gene. The CDR3 runs 16 residues. The ends were cut back, 2 bases at V and 5 bases at J, with 16 bases in the middle. The germline CDR1 and CDR2 sequences are SGHTA and FQGNSA. CDR3 loop: CASSLRREDADQPQHF. The CDR3 bases are TGTGCCAGCAGCTTAAGGCGTGAGGACGCAGATCAGCCCCAGCATTTT.

V and J are TRBV7-2 and TRBJ2-7; 7 bases map to TRBD2. The CDR3 covers 15 residues. CDR1 and CDR2 from the germline V gene are SGHTA and FQGNSA. With 10 bases clipped from V and 3 bases from J, the junction kept 15 bases outside the gene matches. CDR3 in DNA: TGTGCCACCAGTGACCCAAGCGGGGCAATCTACGAGCAGTACTTC. It specifies CATSDPSGAIYEQYF.

The chain carries TRBV20-1 and TRBJ2-3, with D perhaps matching TRBD1 (6 bases). This CDR3 spans 17 amino acids. The V and J ends lost 5 bases and 2 bases respectively, with 23 bases between them. From germline, CDR1 is DFQATT and CDR2 SNEGSKA (reference sequence). CDR3 bases: TGCAGTGCTCGGAGCATGGGGGCTAACTCCCCCACAGATACGCAGTATTTT. Its translation is CSARSMGANSPTDTQYF.

The gene calls are TRBV7-2 and TRBJ2-7; perhaps TRBD1 as D (6 bases). The CDR3 contains 15 residues. Per germline, CDR1 SGHTA and CDR2 FQGNSA. V was trimmed by 6 bases and J by 8 bases, leaving 23 bases between them. The CDR3 sequence: CASSAARGNEPQQYF. In DNA, the CDR3 is TGTGCCAGCAGTGCCGCCAGGGGAAATGAGCCCCAGCAGTACTTC.

V is TRBV12-3 or TRBV12-4 and J is TRBJ2-5, with D tentatively TRBD2 (8 bases). This CDR3 region has 14 residues. The V end lost 8 bases, the J end lost 1 base, and 14 bases lay between the germline ends. In DNA, the CDR3 is TGTGCCAGCGCCAGGGGGACTAGCCAAGAGACCCAGTACTTC. Protein: CASARGTSQETQYF.

There are many counts of this clonotype. The chain combines TRBV20-1 with TRBJ2-1; the D gene is possibly TRBD1 (6 bases). The V end was cut by 2 bases, the J end by 4 bases, with 15 bases between. The CDR3 extends over 15 amino acids. Germline V gene sequence: CDR1 DFQATT, CDR2 SNEGSKA (reference sequence). Here the CDR3 reads CSARTFGGPYNEQFF. The DNA of the CDR3 is TGCAGTGCTAGAACCTTTGGGGGCCCATACAATGAGCAGTTCTTC.

This clonotype was seen a handful of times. This sequence joins TRBV6-2 or TRBV6-3 and TRBJ1-4; no definite D call. This CDR3 comprises 15 residues. V was pared by 2 bases and J by 10 bases, with 17 bases between. The germline CDR1 and CDR2 sequences are MNHEY and SVGEGT. CDR3 DNA: TGTGCCAGCAGTTACATCCCGGGCATGGCTGGAAAACTGTTTTTT. Translation gives CASSYIPGMAGKLFF.

To note about this clonotype: One end of the junction does not line up with germline, which may come from a read error. This rearrangement joins TRBV19 to TRBJ2-3; D might be TRBD2 (6 bases). Germline CDR1 and CDR2: LNHDA and SQIVND (reference sequence). The CDR3 has 14 amino acids. The CDR3 reads CASSIAGVTYNQHF. CDR3 DNA sequence: TGTGCCAGTAGTATAGCGGGGGTCACATACAATCAGCATTTC.

This clonotype was observed many times. This chain links TRBV3-1 with TRBJ2-7; D not resolved. Germline V gene sequence: CDR1 LGHDT, CDR2 YNNKEL (reference sequence). The V end lost 1 base, the J end lost 2 bases, and 12 bases lay between the germline ends. CDR3 length: 15 residues. The DNA of the CDR3 is TGTGCCAGCAGCCAAGGTCCAGCTGAAGCCTACGAGCAGTACTTC. This sequence encodes CASSQGPAEAYEQYF.

On this clonotype: At one end, the junction sequence differs from germline, possibly due to a read error. The chain is built from TRBV11-1 and TRBJ2-2; 7 bases match TRBD2. The CDR3 extends over 14 amino acids. Germline V gene lookup returns CDR1 SGHAT and CDR2 FQDESV (reference sequence). CDR3 protein: CASSVTGGRGELFF. The CDR3 DNA sequence: TGCGCCAGCAGCGTTACGGGGGGTAGAGGGGAGCTGTTTTTT.

This chain uses TRBV9 with TRBJ1-6; TRBD1 might be the D (5 bases). Germline V lookup: CDR1 SGDLS, CDR2 YYNGEE. V lost 2 bases to trimming and J lost 8 bases, with 11 bases between them. The CDR3 length is 14 residues. CDR3 bases: TGTGCCAGCAGCGTGGGGGGGTTCGATTCACCCCTCCACTTT. This encodes CASSVGGFDSPLHF.

This clonotype came up many times. The genes are TRBV29-1 and TRBJ2-5; perhaps TRBD1 as D (6 bases). The CDR3 is 18 residues long. Germline V gene sequence: CDR1 SQVTM, CDR2 ANQGSEA. V shed 5 bases and J shed 1 base, with 26 bases lying between them. CDR3: CSVLNPRDKVIFQETQYF. The DNA for the CDR3 is TGCAGCGTTCTCAACCCCCGGGACAAAGTCATATTCCAAGAGACCCAGTACTTC.

The V gene is TRBV20-1, the J gene TRBJ2-1, with TRBD1 matching over 9 bases. The trim removed 5 bases at V and 6 bases at J, leaving 17 bases unmatched. This CDR3 has 17 amino acids. The germline gives CDR1 DFQATT, CDR2 SNEGSKA (reference sequence). This chain's CDR3 is CSADRGGGEHVINEQFF. CDR3 coding DNA: TGCAGTGCTGACAGGGGGGGAGGCGAGCACGTGATCAATGAGCAGTTCTTC.

The V gene is TRBV11-2, the J gene TRBJ1-5; perhaps TRBD1 as D (5 bases). Germline values: CDR1 SGHAT, CDR2 FQNNGV. The V and J ends lost 5 bases and 8 bases respectively, with 13 bases between them. The CDR3 loop spans 13 amino acids. The DNA of the CDR3 is TGTGCCAGCAGCGAAGGGGTCCGGAAGCCCCAGCATTTT. Its translation is CASSEGVRKPQHF.

This clonotype was counted at least ten times. The rearrangement joins TRBV20-1 to TRBJ1-4, with D possibly being TRBD1 (5 bases). Germline CDR1 DFQATT, CDR2 SNEGSKA (reference sequence). V lost 3 bases, J lost 4 bases, and 12 bases lay in between. The CDR3 consists of 14 residues. The CDR3 nucleotides are TGCAGTGCTAGGACCGGGACGGATAATGAAAAACTGTTTTTT. It encodes CSARTGTDNEKLFF.

The chain links TRBV19 to TRBJ1-1; D is unresolved. CDR1 and CDR2 (germline): LNHDA, SQIVND (reference sequence). The V end was cut by 7 bases, the J end by 1 base, with 7 bases between. The CDR3 runs 12 residues. The CDR3 coding sequence is TGTGCCAGTATGTACCCGAACACTGAAGCTTTCTTT. Its protein product is CASMYPNTEAFF.

The rearrangement links TRBV19 to TRBJ1-5; D possibly corresponds to TRBD1 (5 bases). The V end was cut by 6 bases, the J end by 0 bases, with 15 bases between. CDR3 length: 16 residues. CDR1 and CDR2 from the germline V gene are LNHDA and SQIVND (reference sequence). The CDR3: CASRSDGDYSNQPQHF. The CDR3 coding sequence is TGTGCCAGTAGATCAGACGGGGACTATAGCAATCAGCCCCAGCATTTT. Based on the CDR3 plus reference TRBV19 and TRBJ1-5, the full variable domain is DGGITQSPKYLFRKEGQNVTLSCEQNLNHDAMYWYRQDPGQGLRLIYYSQIVNDFQKGDIAEGYSVSREKKESFPLTVTSAQKNPTAFYLCASRSDGDYSNQPQHFGDGTRLSIL.

The rearrangement joins TRBV19 to TRBJ1-1; TRBD1 might be the D (5 bases). Trimming shortened V by 4 bases and J by 3 bases, and 18 bases separated the two germline ends. CDR1 and CDR2 from the germline V gene are LNHDA and SQIVND (reference sequence). The CDR3 is 16 amino acids. The CDR3 sequence: CASSNRGVWGDTEAFF. The CDR3 region has the DNA TGTGCCAGTAGTAACCGTGGGGTCTGGGGGGACACTGAAGCTTTCTTT.

This clonotype occurred many times. V gene TRBV10-3 combines with J gene TRBJ1-1; a possible D gene is TRBD1 (5 bases). The V end lost 1 base, the J end lost 5 bases, and 8 bases lay between the germline ends. Per germline, CDR1 ENHRY and CDR2 SYGVKD. The CDR3 sequence is 13 residues long. As DNA, the CDR3 is TGTGCCATCAGTGAGTACGGGGCGACTGAAGCTTTCTTT. As protein: CAISEYGATEAFF.

This chain uses TRBV29-1 with TRBJ2-7; D may be TRBD2 (6 bases). Per the germline V gene, CDR1 is SQVTM and CDR2 is ANQGSEA. V dropped 2 bases and J dropped 2 bases, with 10 bases sitting between them. CDR3 size: 13 residues. CDR3 nucleotide sequence: TGCAGCGTTGAACGGGGACTGCCCTACGAGCAGTACTTC. It encodes CSVERGLPYEQYF.

This clonotype was counted ten times or more. The J gene is TRBJ2-3, the V gene TRBV2, with a possible D match to TRBD2 (6 bases). CDR1 is SNHLY and CDR2 is FYNNEI in the germline V gene. This CDR3 is built from 13 residues. The ends were cut back, 11 bases at V and 2 bases at J, with 14 bases in the middle. This CDR3 reads CACQRAYTDTQYF. The CDR3 DNA sequence: TGTGCCTGCCAGCGGGCGTACACAGATACGCAGTATTTT.

As concerns this clonotype: Just one base apart from a much larger clone, this may be a read error. The rearrangement joins TRBV12-3 or TRBV12-4 to TRBJ2-7, with D perhaps being TRBD1 or TRBD2 (6 bases each). The V gene lost 6 bases and the J gene lost 3 bases, with 18 bases spanning the gap. This CDR3 region has 15 residues. DNA for the CDR3: TGTGCCAGCAGCCTACGACGGGGGCCTCTCTACGAGCAGTACTTC. It specifies CASSLRRGPLYEQYF.

As to this clonotype: Mismatch with germline at one junction end may stem from a read error. This chain connects TRBV10-1 to TRBJ1-3; TRBD1 might be the D (5 bases). The CDR3 spans 15 residues. Germline loops: CDR1 WNHNN, CDR2 SYGVQD (reference sequence). The CDR3 nucleotides read TGCGCCAGCAGGGCGACAGCCAAAGGTGGAAGCACCATATATTTT. It translates to CASRATAKGGSTIYF.

The genes are TRBV19 and TRBJ1-5; 7 nucleotides agree with TRBD1. CDR3 size: 14 residues. From germline, CDR1 is LNHDA and CDR2 SQIVND (reference sequence). Unmatched junction bases numbered 6, after V lost 6 bases and J lost 4 bases. The CDR3 protein is CASSMTGFNQPQHF. In DNA, the CDR3 is TGTGCCAGTAGCATGACAGGGTTTAATCAGCCCCAGCATTTT.

This clonotype was detected only a few times. This rearrangement joins TRBV7-3 to TRBJ2-2; D not resolved. The CDR3 is 13 amino acids. CDR1 is SGHTA, CDR2 FQGTGA, per germline. V gave up 1 base and J gave up 6 bases, with 6 bases separating them. CDR3 nucleotides: TGTGCCAGCAGCTTAAATTTGGCCGGGGAGCTGTTTTTT. Translation gives CASSLNLAGELFF.